This T cell receptor beta chain derives from a study of blood T cell repertoires in COVID-19. In the study overall: Material from acute and convalescent COVID-19 was sourced from the United States, Italy and Spain.

This clone was counted once. One junction end does not reproduce the germline sequence, and a read error may be involved. Self-reported history from a screening survey and questionnaire set each donor's cohort. Measured with immunoSEQ multiplex PCR; TCRdb has only the in-frame clones, and not every one. There are 140,000 to 150,000 clones in the sample; about nine tenths occur only once, and 4% lies in the top ten. The source material was PBMCs or T cells enriched from blood (not recorded which). This clonotype originated in a woman aged 40 to 55 who had been exposed to COVID-19.

The CDR3 here is CASSDSGTGSYEQYF. The CDR3 nucleotides are TGTGCCAGCAGTGACTCCGGGACAGGGTCCTACGAGCAGTACTTC. The chain uses TRBV6-5 and TRBJ2-7; 9 bases map to TRBD1. Germline CDR1 and CDR2: MNHEY and SVGAGI. This CDR3 region has 15 residues.